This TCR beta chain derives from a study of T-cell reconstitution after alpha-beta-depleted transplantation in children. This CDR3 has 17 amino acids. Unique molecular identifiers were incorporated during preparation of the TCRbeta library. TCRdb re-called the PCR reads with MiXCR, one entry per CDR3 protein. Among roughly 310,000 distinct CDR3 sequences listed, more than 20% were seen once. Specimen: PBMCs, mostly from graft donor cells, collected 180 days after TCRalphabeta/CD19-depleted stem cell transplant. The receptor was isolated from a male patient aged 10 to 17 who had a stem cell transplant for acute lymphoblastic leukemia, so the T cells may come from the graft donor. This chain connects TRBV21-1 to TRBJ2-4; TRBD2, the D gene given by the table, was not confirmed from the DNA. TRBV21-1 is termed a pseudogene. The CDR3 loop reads CASSTSATSGAKNIQYF. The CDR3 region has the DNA TGTGCCAGCAGCACCTCAGCGACTAGCGGGGCCAAAAACATTCAGTACTTC.